These T cell receptor beta chains were read from a single sample in a study of a mutant IDH1 vaccine in newly diagnosed glioma. The method was immunoSEQ multiplex PCR; TCRdb's version includes in-frame clones alone and lacks a portion of them. The data show tens of thousands of clones, over 70% seen once. Sequences were derived from PBMCs, sampled from a glioma patient treated with radiotherapy, temozolomide or both. Source of these receptors: a young man with glioma. CDR3s include the opening cysteine and the closing phenylalanine or tryptophan. D genes are given only for firm matches. Size is stated for part of the rows, as once, few or many counts, or as a class when the clone is expanded.

>TRBV4-3|.|TRBJ1-1|.
CASSPRGGVYTEAFF
TGCGCCAGCAGCCCTCGAGGGGGGGTGTACACTGAAGCTTTCTTT
>TRBV28|.|TRBJ1-5|.
CASSPPDRYQPQHF
TGTGCCAGCAGTCCACCCGACAGGTACCAGCCCCAGCATTTT
>TRBV14|TRBD1|TRBJ1-2|once
CASSQAGTGYGGYTF
TGTGCCAGCAGCCAAGCTGGGACAGGGTATGGTGGCTACACCTTC
>TRBV29-1|TRBD1|TRBJ2-7|.
CSVGQGRTGVSYEQYF
TGCAGCGTTGGACAGGGGAGGACAGGGGTCTCCTACGAGCAGTACTTC
>TRBV29-1|TRBD1|TRBJ2-1|.
CSVGTGSYNEQFF
TGCAGCGTGGGGACAGGATCCTACAATGAGCAGTTCTTC
>TRBV18|.|TRBJ1-4|.
CASSPGPRENEKLFF
TGTGCCAGCTCACCGGGGCCGAGAGAAAATGAAAAACTGTTTTTT
>TRBV5-1|.|TRBJ2-3|once
CASSTGGTDTQYF
TGCGCCAGCAGCACCGGGGGCACAGATACGCAGTATTTT
>TRBV27|TRBD1|TRBJ1-6|.
CASSFDRGNSPLHF
TGTGCCAGCAGTTTCGACAGGGGGAACTCACCCCTCCACTTT
>TRBV13|.|TRBJ2-7|.
CASSSRDRNYEQYF
TGTGCCAGCAGCTCCCGTGACAGGAACTACGAGCAGTACTTC
>TRBV6-5|TRBD1|TRBJ1-5|.
CASSRDSYSNQPQHF
TGTGCCAGCAGTAGGGACAGTTATAGCAATCAGCCCCAGCATTTT